Below, 26 T cell receptor beta chains from the same sample are listed, as sequenced in a study of T cells in localized non-small cell lung cancer. This table comes from immunoSEQ multiplex PCR, and its TCRdb copy is limited to in-frame clones, with some not included. This table holds 20,000 to 25,000 clones, around 90% found once. The sequencing used peripheral blood, collected before any cancer treatment. These receptors were collected from a man between 35 and 75 years old with stage I squamous cell lung carcinoma.

The chain couples TRBV30 to TRBJ1-5, with TRBD1 matching over 7 bases. With 3 bases clipped from V and 1 base from J, the junction kept 9 bases outside the gene matches. Germline CDR1 reads GTSNPN; CDR2 reads SVGIG (reference sequence). This CDR3 is 16 amino acids long. The CDR3 loop reads CAWSRQGGGSNQPQHF. CDR3 coding DNA: TGTGCCTGGAGCCGACAGGGCGGTGGGAGCAATCAGCCCCAGCATTTT.

CDR3 DNA: TGTGCCAGTAGTCAGACAGGGGCAAATCAGCCCCAGCATTTT. Protein: CASSQTGANQPQHF. The rearrangement uses TRBV19 and TRBJ1-5; 8 bases map to TRBD1. The trim removed 5 bases at V and 4 bases at J, leaving 4 bases unmatched. Germline CDR1 and CDR2: LNHDA and SQIVND (reference sequence). This CDR3 contains 14 residues.

To note about this clone: The junction and the germline gene differ at one end; a read error may be behind it. The chain has TRBV5-1 and TRBJ2-7; a weak D match, TRBD1 (5 bases). This CDR3 spans 14 amino acids. Germline V lookup: CDR1 SGHRS, CDR2 YFSETQ. The CDR3 DNA is TGCGCCAGCAGCCCCCAGGGAATTTCCTACGAGCAGCACTTC. It codes for CASSPQGISYEQHF.

The chain recombines TRBV18 with TRBJ2-1, with D perhaps TRBD2 (7 bases). The CDR3 is 13 amino acids. The V end was cut by 3 bases, the J end by 9 bases, with 12 bases between. Germline CDR1 and CDR2: KGHSH and LQKENI. CDR3 amino acids: CASSPAGAAEQFF. The DNA of the CDR3 is TGTGCCAGCTCACCGGCGGGGGCTGCTGAGCAGTTCTTC.

The chain joins TRBV19 to TRBJ2-7; D is ambiguous. V was pared by 5 bases and J by 2 bases, with 13 bases between. This CDR3 contains 14 residues. Germline-derived CDR1 and CDR2 are LNHDA and SQIVND (reference sequence). CDR3 sequence: CASSGVDQPYEQYF. CDR3 sequence (DNA): TGTGCCAGTAGTGGGGTTGACCAACCCTACGAGCAGTACTTC.

The chain links TRBV9 to TRBJ1-2, with 9 bases fitting TRBD1. Losses at the gene ends were 3 bases for V and 7 bases for J; bases not matched to a gene: 7. Germline CDR1 is SGDLS and CDR2 is YYNGEE. The CDR3 sequence is 14 residues long. As DNA, the CDR3 is TGTGCCAGCAGCGCTCTACAGGGGGCGGGTGGCTACACCTTC. Encoded protein: CASSALQGAGGYTF.

CDR3 region: CASSLASAITYSPLHF. CDR3 DNA: TGTGCCAGCAGCTTAGCGAGCGCTATTACCTATTCACCCCTCCACTTT. V is TRBV7-8 and J is TRBJ1-6; D is unclear. CDR1 and CDR2 (germline): SGHVS, FQNEAQ. The V gene lost 0 bases and the J gene lost 8 bases, with 14 bases spanning the gap. The CDR3 consists of 16 residues.

The V and J genes are TRBV28 and TRBJ1-2; the D gene is possibly TRBD1 (6 bases). The germline CDR1 and CDR2 sequences are MDHEN and SYDVKM. The CDR3 sequence is 16 residues long. Trimming left V 7 bases short and J 6 bases short, with 24 bases between. The CDR3 region is CASNVGTLQGWDGYTF. The CDR3, as DNA: TGTGCCAGCAACGTTGGGACTTTACAGGGTTGGGATGGCTACACCTTC.

This chain joins TRBV4-1 and TRBJ1-3; 7 bases agree with TRBD1. This CDR3 has 18 residues. V was pared by 4 bases and J by 4 bases, with 16 bases of the junction left unmatched. Looked up from germline, CDR1 is MGHRA and CDR2 is YSYEKL. The CDR3 region is CASSPRLTGNYLGNTIYF. Written as DNA, the CDR3 is TGCGCCAGCAGCCCCCGATTGACAGGGAATTACCTCGGAAACACCATATATTTT.

A word on this clone: The limits of the CDR3 on the DNA are not certain, so only TCRdb's listed CDR3 is given. This sequence joins TRBV14 and TRBJ2-7. The CDR3 numbers 15 amino acids, ends counted. The germline V gene has CDR1 SGHDN and CDR2 FVKESK. CDR3 residues: CASSSSLRRSYEQYF.

The gene calls are TRBV27 and TRBJ2-2; 9 bases are shared with TRBD1. Trimming removed 5 bases from V and 6 bases from J; junction bases left unmatched: 7. The CDR3 consists of 15 residues. CDR1 MNHEY and CDR2 SMNVEV come from the germline V gene (reference sequence). CDR3 region: CASSPLQGASGELFF. CDR3 in DNA: TGTGCCAGCAGTCCATTACAGGGGGCTTCCGGGGAGCTGTTTTTT.

V and J are TRBV6-6 and TRBJ2-4; tentative D call: TRBD1 (6 bases). From germline, CDR1 is MNHNY and CDR2 SVGAGI (reference sequence). The CDR3 consists of 15 residues. V was shortened by 5 bases and J by 7 bases, with 18 bases between the two germline ends. The CDR3 nucleotides are TGTGCCAGCAGTCCTACAGGGTTGGGAAGGAACATTCAGTACTTC. Residues: CASSPTGLGRNIQYF.

The chain couples TRBV10-3 to TRBJ2-7; D is possibly TRBD1 (6 bases). The V end was cut by 0 bases, the J end by 6 bases, with 9 bases between. The CDR3 runs to 13 residues. Germline CDR1 ENHRY, CDR2 SYGVKD. The CDR3 DNA follows: TGTGCCATCAGTGAGTCGGAGGACAGCGAGCAGTACTTC. Its protein product is CAISESEDSEQYF.

The rearrangement joins TRBV9 to TRBJ2-5; unclear D gene. This CDR3 region has 14 residues. In germline, CDR1 is SGDLS, CDR2 YYNGEE. Trimming pared 0 bases from V and 1 base from J, leaving 7 bases between. The CDR3 bases are TGTGCCAGCAGCGTAGGATACAGCCAAGAGACCCAGTACTTC. Its translation is CASSVGYSQETQYF.

This chain connects TRBV20-1 to TRBJ2-3, with D unresolved. This CDR3 has 11 residues. V lost 5 bases and J 8 bases, leaving 11 bases between the germline ends. Germline lookup yields CDR1 DFQATT and CDR2 SNEGSKA (reference sequence). CDR3 nucleotides: TGCAGTGCTCTTTCATCTGCTACGCAGTATTTT. Residues: CSALSSATQYF.

The rearrangement links TRBV5-1 to TRBJ1-1, with D perhaps matching TRBD1 (6 bases). Germline loops: CDR1 SGHRS, CDR2 YFSETQ. V lost 4 bases and J lost 5, with 18 bases in between. The CDR3 sequence is 15 residues long. CDR3 residues: CASSVRPGEKTEAFF. CDR3 DNA sequence: TGCGCCAGCAGCGTCAGACCAGGGGAAAAAACTGAAGCTTTCTTT.

The CDR3 loop reads CASRGPEGEQYF. CDR3 in DNA: TGTGCCAGCAGAGGGCCTGAAGGCGAGCAGTACTTC. This chain connects TRBV6-1 to TRBJ2-7; D ambiguous. V was trimmed by 6 bases and J by 6 bases, leaving 12 bases between them. This CDR3 has 12 amino acids. Germline lookup yields CDR1 MNHNS and CDR2 SASEGT.

This chain links TRBV11-2 with TRBJ1-2, with a tentative D call TRBD1 (6 bases). This CDR3 contains 14 residues. V was pared by 0 bases and J by 5 bases, with 10 bases between. Germline CDR1 and CDR2: SGHAT and FQNNGV. The CDR3 sequence: CASSLEPGAYGYTF. Written as DNA, the CDR3 is TGTGCCAGCAGCTTAGAACCGGGGGCGTATGGCTACACCTTC.

This sequence joins TRBV10-3 and TRBJ2-7, with 9 bases fitting TRBD1. The germline V gene encodes CDR1 ENHRY and CDR2 SYGVKD. CDR3 length: 17 amino acids. V shed 5 bases and J 2 bases; nucleotides not matched to a gene: 13. DNA for the CDR3: TGTGCCATCAGTCGTCCCGGGACAGGGAAAGGGACCTACGAGCAGTACTTC. This encodes CAISRPGTGKGTYEQYF.

The CDR3 here is CASSFKGSGDTGELFF. In DNA, the CDR3 is TGTGCCAGCAGCTTTAAGGGCTCCGGGGACACCGGGGAGCTGTTTTTT. This sequence joins TRBV7-2 and TRBJ2-2; tentative D call: TRBD2 (5 bases). Germline V gives CDR1 SGHTA, CDR2 FQGNSA. Trimming cost V 3 bases and J 3 bases, with 14 bases left between them. The CDR3 contains 16 residues. Drawing the rest from reference TRBV7-2 and TRBJ2-2, the complete variable domain is GAGVSQSPSNKVTEKGKDVELRCDPISGHTALYWYRQSLGQGLEFLIYFQGNSAPDKSGLPSDRFSAERTGGSVSTLTIQRTQQEDSAVYLCASSFKGSGDTGELFFGEGSRLTVL.

In this sample, this clone turned up a few times. The V gene is TRBV27, the J gene TRBJ2-7; D gene unclear. CDR3 length: 13 residues. The V end was cut by 7 bases, the J end by 0 bases, with 10 bases between. In germline, CDR1 is MNHEY, CDR2 SMNVEV (reference sequence). CDR3 region: CASKVLGSYEQYF. The CDR3 DNA follows: TGTGCCAGCAAAGTTTTGGGCTCCTACGAGCAGTACTTC.

This clone was seen more than once but under ten times. The chain has TRBV6-5 and TRBJ1-5; D is uncertain. The CDR3 loop spans 11 amino acids. Per germline, CDR1 MNHEY and CDR2 SVGAGI. With 2 bases removed from V and 15 bases from J, the gap between germline ends came to 11 bases. In DNA form, the CDR3 reads TGTGCCAGCAGTTACAGAGGAGGGATGCATTTT. This encodes CASSYRGGMHF.

This chain connects TRBV4-1 to TRBJ2-6, with a tentative D call TRBD2 (5 bases). CDR3 size: 15 residues. V lost 5 bases and J lost 0, with 8 bases in between. Germline CDR1 is MGHRA and CDR2 is YSYEKL. CDR3 nucleotide sequence: TGCGCCAGCAGCGGGAGAAGCTCTGGGGCCAACGTCCTGACTTTC. Amino acids: CASSGRSSGANVLTF.

This rearrangement joins TRBV5-1 to TRBJ2-7; perhaps TRBD1 as D (7 bases). CDR1 and CDR2 (germline): SGHRS, YFSETQ. The CDR3 runs to 15 residues. The germline V and J ends were trimmed by 3 bases and 6 bases, with 19 bases remaining between them. The CDR3 sequence: CASSSGAGGVFEQYF. The CDR3 region has the DNA TGCGCCAGCAGCTCGGGGGCAGGGGGTGTCTTCGAGCAGTACTTC.

This chain uses TRBV5-5 with TRBJ1-5, with a tentative D call TRBD1 (6 bases). This CDR3 has 15 amino acids. Germline V gene data show CDR1 as SGHKS and CDR2 as YYEKEE (reference sequence). V was cut by 4 bases and J by 5 bases, with 16 bases left in between. CDR3 nucleotide sequence: TGTGCCAGCAGCCTCCGGGAGGACAGCTATCAGCCCCAGCATTTT. This gives the protein CASSLREDSYQPQHF. Full variable domain (missing parts from reference TRBV5-5 and TRBJ1-5): DAGVTQSPTHLIKTRGQQVTLRCSPISGHKSVSWYQQVLGQGPQFIFQYYEKEERGRGNFPDRFSARQFPNYSSELNVNALLLGDSALYLCASSLREDSYQPQHFGDGTRLSIL.

This CDR3 is CASSGDRWGEKLFF. In DNA form, the CDR3 reads TGTGCCAGCAGTGGGGACAGGTGGGGTGAAAAACTGTTTTTT. The chain couples TRBV6-5 to TRBJ1-4; the match to TRBD1 covers 8 bases. There are 14 residues in the CDR3. The germline V gene encodes CDR1 MNHEY and CDR2 SVGAGI. Trimming at V came to 5 bases and at J to 7 bases, leaving 6 bases not matched to a gene.